This T cell receptor (beta chain) appears in the sequencing data of a study of patients and donors after allogeneic stem cell transplantation (dated by TCRdb to 2018 to 2021). The CDR3 numbers 14 residues from cysteine through phenylalanine. Of all the DNA, just the CDR3 is kept, 42 bases in frame from base 1. V loses 0 bases, J loses 7 bases, and the germline ends lie 15 bases apart. As encoded in the germline V gene (reference sequence), CDR1 is DFQATT while CDR2 is SNEGSKA. Receptor libraries were prepared by RT-PCR. This sample was sequenced with a NextSeq 550. The raw public data were reprocessed by TCRdb itself: fastp quality trimming at Q25, MiXCR clonotype calling, in-frame beta chains only. Each entry is one CDR3 protein sequence, shown with its most common DNA and genes. Within this sample are approximately 430,000 distinct CDR3 sequences, with approximately 16% of them counted one time only. Around 7.2% of the sample belongs to the ten largest clones.

Turning to this clonotype: Its antigen specificity is not known. Base quality data are lacking; no much larger clone is found one base away.

The specimen sequenced was blood, either unsorted or a sorted T cell fraction (not recorded which). The V and J segments used are TRBV20-1 and TRBJ1-2; TRBD1 could be the D gene, as 5 bases match. The clonotype was recovered from a human donor who was either an allogeneic HSCT recipient or a stem cell or donor lymphocyte infusion donor (not recorded which). It is not recorded whose cells these are; they may come from a transplant donor. The nucleotide sequence is given as TGCAGTGCTAGAGATCCGATTCAGGGAAGTGGCTACACCTTC. Its product reads: CSARDPIQGSGYTF.